The 22 T cell receptor beta chains below come from one sample, sequenced in a study of CXCR3-negative and CXCR3-positive naive CD8 T cells. Carrying UMI labels, the TRB cDNA libraries were prepared through 5' RACE. TCRdb re-called the 5' RACE reads; one entry per CDR3 protein, DNA not given. The repertoire table contains some 130,000 distinct CDR3 sequences. Sequencing used naive CXCR3- CD8+ T cells from blood. Subset described: CD45RO-CCR7+CD27+CD95- naive CD8+ T cells lacking CXCR3 (TNR3-). The receptors derive from a human donor in good health. Some clones in this sample may be carry-over from other donors' samples.

This chain connects TRBV6-2 or TRBV6-3 to TRBJ1-5; absent DNA, TCRdb's TRBD1 call cannot be checked. The CDR3 sequence is 18 residues long. Per germline, CDR1 MNHEY and CDR2 SVGEGT. The CDR3 sequence: CASSYSGTGSRYNQPQHF.

The chain links TRBV5-4 to TRBJ2-3; TCRdb designates TRBD2, a call that cannot be tested without DNA. CDR1 SGHNT and CDR2 YYREEE come from the germline V gene (reference sequence). The CDR3 length is 17 residues. The CDR3 reads CASSLGALAGLTDTQYF.

The chain has TRBV11-2 and TRBJ2-1. This CDR3 is 16 amino acids long. From germline, CDR1 is SGHAT and CDR2 FQNNGV. This chain's CDR3 is CASTSTTTRSYNEQFF.

The chain recombines TRBV6-5 with TRBJ2-5; no DNA is available, so the TRBD1 call from TCRdb remains unchecked. Germline loops: CDR1 MNHEY, CDR2 SVGAGI. CDR3 length: 16 residues. CDR3 residues: CASSYFFGQDRETQYF.

This sequence joins TRBV20-1 and TRBJ2-7. Germline V gene sequence: CDR1 DFQATT, CDR2 SNEGSKA (reference sequence). The CDR3 has 14 amino acids. CDR3 sequence reads: CSAREYSVTYEQYF.

The rearrangement joins TRBV12-3 or TRBV12-4 to TRBJ2-1; the TCRdb call, TRBD1, lacks DNA for checking. The CDR3 loop spans 14 amino acids. This CDR3 is CASSFRPGGHEQFF.

V and J are TRBV5-1 and TRBJ1-5; the D call from TCRdb, TRBD1, cannot be confirmed without DNA. The germline gives CDR1 SGHRS, CDR2 YFSETQ. The CDR3 loop spans 18 amino acids. Here the CDR3 reads CASSFFGAKGSSNQPQHF.

V gene TRBV29-1 combines with J gene TRBJ2-7; TCRdb indicates TRBD1, and absent DNA this call remains unverified. Germline loops: CDR1 SQVTM, CDR2 ANQGSEA. The CDR3 length is 13 residues. CDR3 sequence: CSAQGPLTYEQYF.

The chain couples TRBV20-1 to TRBJ2-5; TCRdb designates TRBD2, a call that cannot be tested without DNA. This CDR3 has 14 residues. Germline lookup yields CDR1 DFQATT and CDR2 SNEGSKA (reference sequence). The CDR3 here is CSARVRSRGETQYF.

J is TRBJ2-5 and V is TRBV4-3. Germline CDR1 and CDR2: LGHNA and YSLEER. The CDR3 length is 15 residues. CDR3 protein: CASSQDPGNQETQYF.

The V and J genes are TRBV5-6 and TRBJ2-5; the D call of TRBD1 rests on TCRdb alone, since no DNA is present to check it. The CDR3 sequence is 16 residues long. Germline CDR1 SGHDT, CDR2 YYEEEE. The CDR3 here is CASSLGQGTAQETQYF.

The rearrangement joins TRBV27 to TRBJ2-7; TCRdb's assignment of TRBD1 cannot be checked, as there is no DNA. This CDR3 comprises 16 residues. Germline loops: CDR1 MNHEY, CDR2 SMNVEV (reference sequence). CDR3 protein: CASSLWGERMTYEQYF.

The CDR3 reads CALEAVMNTEAFF. The V gene is TRBV24-1, the J gene TRBJ1-1. Germline V gene sequence: CDR1 KGHDR, CDR2 SFDVKD. There are 13 residues in the CDR3.

The chain has TRBV7-9 and TRBJ2-2. In germline, CDR1 is SEHNR, CDR2 FQNEAQ (reference sequence). The CDR3 contains 11 residues. CDR3 protein: CARQGSGELFF.

The gene calls are TRBV12-3 or TRBV12-4 and TRBJ2-2; with no DNA, the TCRdb D assignment of TRBD1 cannot be verified. This CDR3 region has 14 residues. The CDR3 protein is CASSLASPGGELFF.

The rearrangement links TRBV7-9 to TRBJ2-3; no DNA is available, so the TRBD2 call from TCRdb remains unchecked. This CDR3 comprises 12 residues. Looked up from germline, CDR1 is SEHNR and CDR2 is FQNEAQ (reference sequence). The CDR3 spells CASRSLADTQYF.

The chain is built from TRBV29-1 and TRBJ2-7; TCRdb lists TRBD1, though no DNA is available to test this call. Per the germline V gene, CDR1 is SQVTM and CDR2 is ANQGSEA. CDR3 length: 15 residues. This CDR3 reads CSVAGGTGEHYEQYF.

The rearrangement links TRBV12-3 or TRBV12-4 to TRBJ1-6; the D gene TCRdb calls, TRBD1, cannot be checked with no DNA. This CDR3 is built from 12 residues. The CDR3 spells CASSWTLGPPHF.

The rearrangement uses TRBV29-1 and TRBJ1-5. CDR3 length: 12 residues. Germline CDR1 and CDR2: SQVTM and ANQGSEA. CDR3 sequence reads: CSVEDLMGPQHF.

This sequence joins TRBV4-1 and TRBJ1-2; TCRdb indicates TRBD1, and absent DNA this call remains unverified. The CDR3 consists of 14 residues. Germline values: CDR1 MGHRA, CDR2 YSYEKL. The CDR3 spells CASSQGTGPYGYTF.

The V gene is TRBV2, the J gene TRBJ1-3. The CDR3 spans 16 residues. Germline loops: CDR1 SNHLY, CDR2 FYNNEI. The CDR3 spells CASSERRGYSGNTIYF. Full variable domain (missing parts from reference TRBV2 and TRBJ1-3): EPEVTQTPSHQVTQMGQEVILRCVPISNHLYFYWYRQILGQKVEFLVSFYNNEISEKSEIFDDQFSVERPDGSNFTLKIRSTKLEDSAMYFCASSERRGYSGNTIYFGEGSWLTVV.

The V gene is TRBV20-1, the J gene TRBJ2-7; lacking DNA, the TRBD1 call made by TCRdb goes unchecked. CDR3 length: 17 residues. Looked up from germline, CDR1 is DFQATT and CDR2 is SNEGSKA (reference sequence). This chain's CDR3 is CSARDLSPVSGGYEQYF.